Listed here are 3 T cell receptor beta chains from one sample, sequenced in a study of cytomegalovirus exposure and HLA in healthy donors. Use of 60 Vbeta and 13 Jbeta primers characterized the PCR. Using immunoSEQ multiplex PCR, the repertoire was profiled, and TCRdb retains in-frame clones only, with some absent. Seen here are some 120,000 clones, 60% to 75% observed once, and the top ten hold about 4.4%. Material for sequencing was PBMCs. The receptors were gathered from a woman between 45 and 60 years old in good health and CMV-seropositive.

This chain connects TRBV11-2 to TRBJ2-4; 8 bases map to TRBD1. There are 14 residues in the CDR3. The ends lost 3 bases at V and 7 bases at J; junction bases unmatched: 5. Looked up from germline, CDR1 is SGHAT and CDR2 is FQNNGV. CDR3 sequence reads: CASSLVRGRNIQYF. The CDR3 bases are TGTGCCAGCAGCTTGGTCAGGGGGCGCAACATTCAGTACTTC.

This clone was seen only once. The V and J genes are TRBV9 and TRBJ2-3; 10 nucleotides agree with TRBD1. V was clipped by 3 bases and J by 2 bases; unmatched bases: 6. This CDR3 contains 16 residues. The germline V gene encodes CDR1 SGDLS and CDR2 YYNGEE. The CDR3 spells CASSAGTGAPTDTQYF. Written as DNA, the CDR3 is TGTGCCAGCAGCGCGGGGACAGGGGCCCCCACAGATACGCAGTATTTT.

The chain joins TRBV4-2 to TRBJ2-7, with 7 positions matching TRBD2. Germline V lookup: CDR1 LGHNA, CDR2 YNFKEQ. The CDR3 contains 15 residues. The V and J ends lost 0 bases and 0 bases, in that order; junction bases with no gene match: 2. The CDR3, as DNA: TGTGCCAGCAGCCAAGATCCGGGGGGCTCCTACGAGCAGTACTTC. Translating gives CASSQDPGGSYEQYF.